The clone carrying this T cell receptor (beta chain) appeared once. What it recognizes is unknown. The protocol was immunoSEQ multiplex PCR, while the TCRdb copy is restricted to in-frame clones and leaves out a portion. The sample shows about 50,000 clones, about three quarters of them seen only once. The entry originates in a study of a mutant IDH1 vaccine in newly diagnosed glioma. Study summary: Weeks 1, 3, 5, 7, 11, 15, 19 and 23 were when patients received their eight vaccinations. Vaccines were begun 4-6 weeks after radiotherapy alone, or with temozolomide cycles. Study findings and constraints: Among all patients, vaccine-induced immune responses occurred in around 95%.

Time point: week 5, during vaccination. Mutant IDH1 20-mer peptide, at 300 ug, made up each vaccine dose, with topical imiquimod. The germline CDR1 and CDR2 sequences are MNHEY and SVGAGI. Trimming took off 6 bases at V and 8 bases at J, with 16 bases between the two ends. CDR3 length: 13 residues. The material was PBMCs, obtained from a glioma patient whose treatment included an IDH1 peptide vaccine. The chain combines TRBV6-5 with TRBJ1-2; the D is unclear. The receptor was isolated from a man between 50 and 59 years old with glioma. The CDR3 coding sequence is TGTGCCAGCAGCCGATCCTCCACACGGGGCTACACCTTC. Protein: CASSRSSTRGYTF.